The 22 T cell receptor beta chains presented below share a single source sample, sequenced in a study of blood T cells in healthy people across ages (dated by TCRdb to 2015 to 2017). The library came from 5' RACE. Sequencing used an Illumina HiSeq 2500. A second PCR of roughly 7 to 11 cycles was performed with a sample-barcoded 5' primer and a J-beta primer mix. TCRdb passed the public sequencing reads through fastp at Q25 and MiXCR, retaining productive beta sequences. CDR3 protein sequences are deduplicated, and each keeps its most common genes and DNA. Here the sample has more than 800,000 distinct CDR3 sequences; around 28% occur a single time. 15% to 20% of the sample is taken by the ten largest. Sequencing was performed on blood. The receptor set was obtained from a woman aged 80 or over in good health.

The chain links TRBV12-3 or TRBV12-4 to TRBJ2-3; 7 bases match TRBD2. The CDR3 runs 17 residues. J was trimmed by 6 bases and V by 3 bases; bases with no gene match: 15. CDR3 in amino acids: CASSFAWAGVKGDTQYF. CDR3 DNA: TGTGCCAGCAGTTTCGCCTGGGCGGGGGTGAAAGGGGATACGCAGTATTTT.

About this clonotype itself: This may come from a read error, since a much larger clone is one base off. J is TRBJ2-7 and V is TRBV20-1; 7 nucleotides align to TRBD1. The CDR3 runs to 16 residues. The V gene's germline CDR1 is DFQATT and CDR2 SNEGSKA (reference sequence). The ends lost 1 base at V and 6 bases at J; junction bases unmatched: 15. CDR3 protein: CSARGVGTVLFGEQYV. In nucleotides, the CDR3 is TGCAGTGCTAGAGGTGTTGGGACAGTCCTATTTGGCGAGCAGTACGTC.

Points on this clonotype: A much larger clone lies one base from this, so it may be a read error. The J gene is TRBJ2-1, the V gene TRBV10-3; D call uncertain. V shed 3 bases and J shed 8 bases, with 8 bases lying between them. The V gene's germline CDR1 is ENHRY and CDR2 SYGVKD. The CDR3 runs to 12 residues. CDR3 bases: TGTGCCATCAGTGAAGGGTGGGATGAGCAGTTCTTC. Translated: CAISEGWDEQFF.

This clonotype turned up a few times. The chain uses TRBV3-1 and TRBJ2-1; D tentatively fits TRBD1 or TRBD2 (5 bases each). CDR3 length: 16 amino acids. V lost 8 bases, J lost 0 bases, and 17 bases lay in between. Per the germline V gene, CDR1 is LGHDT and CDR2 is YNNKEL (reference sequence). CDR3 DNA sequence: TGTGCCAGCCGCTCCTTTAGTGGGGGCTCCTACAATGAGCAGTTCTTC. Residues: CASRSFSGGSYNEQFF.

The rearrangement joins TRBV18 to TRBJ1-1, with D possibly being TRBD1 (5 bases). This CDR3 has 15 amino acids. Germline V CDR1 and CDR2: KGHSH, LQKENI. Trimming took 4 bases from V and 1 from J, leaving 13 bases between them. CDR3 bases: TGTGCCAGCTCACTGAGTCGGACACAGAACACTGAAGCTTTCTTT. Its translation is CASSLSRTQNTEAFF.

This clonotype was seen a handful of times. This chain connects TRBV7-9 to TRBJ1-2, with unresolved D. Germline V gene sequence: CDR1 SEHNR, CDR2 FQNEAQ (reference sequence). V shed 4 bases and J shed 2 bases, with 11 bases lying between them. CDR3 length: 14 amino acids. Here the CDR3 DNA reads TGTGCCAGCAGCTCTACCACAGTGAACTATGGCTACACCTTC. It yields the protein CASSSTTVNYGYTF.

This clonotype was seen only a few times. This chain uses TRBV11-3 with TRBJ2-7; D may correspond to TRBD1 or TRBD2 (5 bases each). The CDR3 is 14 amino acids. Deletions cut 5 bases from V and 4 bases from J, with 15 bases between. CDR1 is SGHNT and CDR2 is YENEEA in the germline V gene. The CDR3 reads CASSLTGTAYEQYF. The CDR3 DNA reads TGTGCCAGCAGCCTCACGGGGACGGCTTACGAGCAGTACTTC.

As to this clonotype: This may be a read error, as it is one base from a much larger clone. The chain recombines TRBV21-1 with TRBJ2-2. TRBV21-1 is noted as a pseudogene. This CDR3 comprises 13 residues. CDR3 loop: CASGKRRTGELFF. In nucleotides, the CDR3 is TGTGCCAGCGGCAAGAGGAGAACCGGGGAGCTGTTTTTT.

Details on this clonotype: This may stem from a read error, because a much larger clone lies one nucleotide away. V is TRBV12-3 or TRBV12-4 and J is TRBJ2-1; TRBD2 matches 9 bases. The J call may be in error: the DNA end matches TRBJ2-7 better. The CDR3 covers 16 residues. The CDR3 loop reads CASSFLAGGHYNEQYF. CDR3 nucleotide sequence: TGTGCCAGCAGTTTTCTTGCGGGGGGGCACTACAATGAGCAGTACTTC.

This clonotype was picked up many times. The chain carries TRBV28 and TRBJ2-3; tentative D call: TRBD1 (5 bases). The germline V gene has CDR1 MDHEN and CDR2 SYDVKM. The germline V and J ends were trimmed by 6 bases and 3 bases, with 13 bases remaining between them. The CDR3 covers 14 residues. The CDR3 here is CASSLVQGTDTQYF. CDR3 nucleotides: TGTGCCAGCAGCTTAGTGCAGGGAACAGATACGCAGTATTTT.

This clonotype showed up many times. In DNA form, the CDR3 reads TGTGCCAGCAGCTCACAGACTAGCGGGGGGGTTGGTACGCAGTATTTT. Protein sequence: CASSSQTSGGVGTQYF. The rearrangement links TRBV7-2 to TRBJ2-3; 14 nucleotides align to TRBD2. V dropped 4 bases and J dropped 8; count of bases not matched to a gene: 8. The CDR3 is 16 residues long. Germline CDR1 is SGHTA and CDR2 is FQGNSA.

The J gene is TRBJ2-1, the V gene TRBV7-6; D may be TRBD1 or TRBD2 (5 bases each). The closer fit of TRBJ2-7 to the DNA end suggests the J call may be wrong. Germline V gene sequence: CDR1 SGHVS, CDR2 FNYEAQ. The CDR3 sequence is 17 residues long. The CDR3 nucleotides read TGTGCCAGCAGCTTAGTGCCACCCGGGACGGCGACCTACGAGCAGTACTTC. It translates to CASSLVPPGTATYEQYF.

This clonotype has at least ten counts. The V gene is TRBV6-5, the J gene TRBJ1-2; unclear D gene. CDR3 length: 14 residues. Trimming stripped 8 bases from V and 4 bases from J, with 17 bases between. Germline V gives CDR1 MNHEY, CDR2 SVGAGI. The CDR3 reads CASLPGGRSYGYTF. DNA of the CDR3: TGTGCCAGCCTCCCCGGTGGGCGTAGCTATGGCTACACCTTC.

This clonotype was detected many times. The V and J genes are TRBV4-3 and TRBJ1-2; 11 positions match TRBD1. V lost 5 bases to trimming and J lost 6 bases; unmatched junction nucleotides: 5. Germline CDR1 LGHNA, CDR2 YSLEER. The CDR3 has 14 amino acids. The CDR3 region is CASSADRGLHGYTF. As DNA, the CDR3 is TGCGCCAGCAGCGCGGACAGGGGGCTCCATGGCTACACCTTC.

The table lists this clonotype with a few counts. One base away lies a much larger clone, so this may be a sequencing read error. The chain carries TRBV6-1 and TRBJ2-7, with D possibly TRBD2 on 6 matching bases. Trimming took 1 base from V and 3 from J, leaving 16 bases between them. Per the germline V gene, CDR1 is MNHNS and CDR2 is SASEGT. CDR3 length equals 16 residues. The CDR3 spells CASSEEGAGHIYEQYF. The CDR3 region has the DNA TGTGCCAGCAGTGAAGAAGGGGCGGGGCATATCTACGAGCAGTACTTC.

In its sample, this clonotype was seen many times. This chain uses TRBV7-2 with TRBJ2-3, with 12 positions matching TRBD2. This CDR3 spans 16 amino acids. CDR1 is SGHTA and CDR2 is FQGNSA in the germline V gene. V was pared by 5 bases and J by 3 bases, with 6 bases of the junction left unmatched. For the CDR3, the DNA is TGTGCCAGCAGCGTGACTAGCGGGGGAGGGACAGATACGCAGTATTTT. Translating gives CASSVTSGGGTDTQYF.

This clonotype was detected a few times. The chain couples TRBV5-4 to TRBJ1-2; TRBD1 is a possible D gene (5 bases). CDR3 length: 14 residues. The germline V gene encodes CDR1 SGHNT and CDR2 YYREEE (reference sequence). With 0 bases removed from V and 7 bases from J, the gap between germline ends came to 13 bases. Written as DNA, the CDR3 is TGTGCCAGCAGCTTGGCAGGGATTATTAGTGGCTACACCTTC. As protein: CASSLAGIISGYTF.

Concerning this clonotype itself: Given a much more abundant clone one base away, this may be a read error. The chain carries TRBV6-6 and TRBJ2-7; TRBD1 matches 7 bases. The CDR3 length is 13 residues. CDR1 and CDR2 (germline): MNHNY, SVGAGI (reference sequence). In nucleotides, the CDR3 is TGTACCAGCAGAGAGGACAGGTGGGGCGAGCAGTACTTC. Protein: CTSREDRWGEQYF.

As regards this clonotype: This may be a read error: a much more frequent sequence differs by one nucleotide. The chain recombines TRBV2 with TRBJ2-3, with a possible D match to TRBD1 (6 bases). Trimming cost V 4 bases and J 3 bases, with 8 bases left between them. The CDR3 loop spans 13 amino acids. The germline V gene has CDR1 SNHLY and CDR2 FYNNEI. The DNA of the CDR3 is TGTGCCAGCAGTGCTGGACAGACAGATACGCAGTATTTT. The encoded protein is CASSAGQTDTQYF.

V gene TRBV20-1 combines with J gene TRBJ2-7, with 10 bases matching TRBD1. V lost 0 bases and J lost 3; bases outside the gene matches: 5. The CDR3 loop spans 15 amino acids. CDR1 DFQATT and CDR2 SNEGSKA come from the germline V gene (reference sequence). The CDR3 sequence: CSARDGTGAIYEQYF. Written as DNA, the CDR3 is TGCAGTGCTAGAGATGGGACAGGGGCGATCTACGAGCAGTACTTC.

This clonotype was seen a few times. The CDR3 sequence is CASTKTPRTEAFF. The CDR3 DNA reads as TGTGCCAGCACCAAAACCCCCAGGACTGAAGCTTTCTTT. This chain connects TRBV7-2 to TRBJ1-1, with no clear D. Per germline, CDR1 SGHTA and CDR2 FQGNSA. V shed 7 bases and J shed 5 bases, with 14 bases lying between them. The CDR3 length is 13 residues.

Ten or more counts support this clonotype. The V gene is TRBV10-3, the J gene TRBJ1-2; no definite D call. V was cut by 3 bases and J by 5 bases, with 7 bases left in between. Germline V gives CDR1 ENHRY, CDR2 SYGVKD. The CDR3 length is 12 residues. The CDR3 DNA sequence: TGTGCCATCAGTGAAGCGGAGTATGGCTACACCTTC. It encodes CAISEAEYGYTF.